Presented here are 24 T cell receptor beta chains from one specimen sequenced in a study of PD-1 blockade in mismatch repair-deficient tumors. As for time point: approximately ten-day in vitro stimulation with candidate neoantigen peptide 7. Antigens for these TCRs are unknown. The data were produced by immunoSEQ multiplex PCR, yet TCRdb's version contains in-frame clones alone and is incomplete. The sample has over 8,000 clones; approximately 88% are singletons. The source was cells cultured in vitro, collected from a patient treated with pembrolizumab. The receptor source for this set is an adult with mismatch repair-deficient cancer.

This chain links TRBV10-3 with TRBJ2-7, with D perhaps matching TRBD1 or TRBD2 (7 bases each). The CDR3 totals 14 residues. Germline values: CDR1 ENHRY, CDR2 SYGVKD. Between the trimmed V and J ends, which lost 3 bases and 6 bases, there was a span of 15 bases. The CDR3 DNA sequence: TGTGCCATCAGTGATGCGGCAGGGGGGGCCGAGCAGTACTTC. Protein sequence: CAISDAAGGAEQYF.

The V call is TRBV25-1, the J call TRBJ1-3, with 8 bases fitting TRBD1. Looked up from germline, CDR1 is MGHDK and CDR2 is SYGVNS. The CDR3 runs 16 residues. Trimming at V came to 3 bases and at J to 0 bases, leaving 4 bases not matched to a gene. CDR3 in amino acids: CASSDPGQVSGNTIYF. The CDR3 DNA reads as TGTGCCAGCAGTGACCCGGGACAGGTCTCTGGAAACACCATATATTTT.

This chain links TRBV28 with TRBJ2-5; no definite D call. The V end lost 3 bases, the J end lost 2 bases, and 7 bases lay between the germline ends. The CDR3 loop spans 13 amino acids. Per germline, CDR1 MDHEN and CDR2 SYDVKM. CDR3 protein: CASSLTPQETQYF. For the CDR3, the DNA is TGTGCCAGCAGTTTGACCCCACAAGAGACCCAGTACTTC.

This rearrangement joins TRBV18 to TRBJ2-7, with 15 positions matching TRBD2. CDR1 and CDR2 (germline): KGHSH, LQKENI. The V segment lost 6 bases and the J segment 1 base; nucleotides outside the gene matches: 13. The CDR3 has 19 residues. Written as DNA, the CDR3 is TGTGCCAGCTCCACATCCGGGACTAGCGGGAGGAGGGTATCCTACGAGCAGTACTTC. Translating it yields CASSTSGTSGRRVSYEQYF. Looking up the rest from reference TRBV18 and TRBJ2-7 gives the full variable domain: NAGVMQNPRHLVRRRGQEARLRCSPMKGHSHVYWYRQLPEEGLKFMVYLQKENIIDESGMPKERFSAEFPKEGPSILRIQQVVRGDSAAYFCASSTSGTSGRRVSYEQYFGPGTRLTVT.

V and J are TRBV19 and TRBJ1-2, with 8 bases aligning to TRBD1. The V and J ends lost 6 bases and 7 bases, in that order; junction bases with no gene match: 13. This CDR3 is 15 amino acids long. Germline values: CDR1 LNHDA, CDR2 SQIVND (reference sequence). This chain's CDR3 is CASRPATGVSSGYTF. CDR3 nucleotides: TGTGCCAGTAGACCCGCGACAGGGGTCTCGAGTGGCTACACCTTC.

The CDR3 loop reads CASSLTSGRATDTQYF. For the CDR3, the DNA is TGTGCCAGCAGCTTGACTAGCGGGAGGGCCACAGATACGCAGTATTTT. This chain connects TRBV7-9 to TRBJ2-3; 14 bases agree with TRBD2. V lost 3 bases to trimming and J lost 2 bases; unmatched junction nucleotides: 1. The V gene's germline CDR1 is SEHNR and CDR2 FQNEAQ (reference sequence). CDR3 length: 16 residues.

V is TRBV7-9 and J is TRBJ2-1, with D maybe TRBD2 (6 bases). In germline, CDR1 is SEHNR, CDR2 FQNEAQ (reference sequence). The CDR3 is made up of 14 amino acids. V was shortened by 5 bases and J by 4 bases, with 12 bases between the two germline ends. This CDR3 reads CASSAHSGYNEQFF. The CDR3 bases are TGTGCCAGCAGCGCCCATAGCGGATACAATGAGCAGTTCTTC.

This chain joins TRBV18 and TRBJ1-2, with D possibly TRBD1 on 6 matching bases. Germline loops: CDR1 KGHSH, CDR2 LQKENI. The CDR3 length is 14 residues. The V end lost 4 bases, the J end lost 8 bases, and 17 bases lay between the germline ends. The CDR3 here is CASSRPGAVRGYTF. Written as DNA, the CDR3 is TGTGCCAGCTCACGCCCAGGGGCTGTGAGGGGCTACACCTTC.

This sequence joins TRBV6-1 and TRBJ1-5; the D gene is possibly TRBD1 (5 bases). The V gene lost 2 bases and the J gene lost 4 bases, with 12 bases spanning the gap. This CDR3 is 15 amino acids long. From germline, CDR1 is MNHNS and CDR2 SASEGT. CDR3 protein: CASSERDGGNQPQHF. For the CDR3, the DNA is TGTGCCAGCAGTGAACGGGACGGGGGAAATCAGCCCCAGCATTTT.

The gene calls are TRBV16 and TRBJ1-5; no clear D gene. Between the trimmed V and J ends, which lost 4 bases and 4 bases, there was a span of 8 bases. The germline V gene encodes CDR1 KGHSY and CDR2 FQNENV. The CDR3 runs to 13 residues. The CDR3 sequence: CASSLQENQPQHF. The CDR3 region has the DNA TGTGCCAGCAGCCTTCAAGAAAATCAGCCCCAGCATTTT. Looking up the rest from reference TRBV16 and TRBJ1-5 gives the full variable domain: GEEVAQTPKHLVRGEGQKAKLYCAPIKGHSYVFWYQQVLKNEFKFLISFQNENVFDETGMPKERFSAKCLPNSPCSLEIQATKLEDSAVYFCASSLQENQPQHFGDGTRLSIL.

The chain recombines TRBV6-1 with TRBJ1-4, with 10 bases matching TRBD1. Looked up from germline, CDR1 is MNHNS and CDR2 is SASEGT. The CDR3 covers 14 residues. The trim removed 2 bases at V and 10 bases at J, leaving 4 bases unmatched. This CDR3 is CASSERQGAGKLFF. The DNA for the CDR3 is TGTGCCAGCAGTGAACGACAGGGGGCAGGAAAACTGTTTTTT.

The V and J genes are TRBV6-1 and TRBJ1-2; TRBD1 is a possible D gene (5 bases). The V gene lost 1 base and the J gene lost 0 bases, with 9 bases spanning the gap. The V gene's germline CDR1 is MNHNS and CDR2 SASEGT. This CDR3 has 15 residues. The CDR3 loop reads CASSEGRGANYGYTF. The CDR3 nucleotides are TGTGCCAGCAGTGAAGGAAGGGGAGCTAACTATGGCTACACCTTC.

The chain links TRBV6-1 to TRBJ1-4; 9 bases agree with TRBD1. Per the germline V gene, CDR1 is MNHNS and CDR2 is SASEGT. V lost 8 bases and J lost 6; bases outside the gene matches: 4. CDR3 length: 13 amino acids. The CDR3 spells CASERDRDEKLFF. CDR3 in DNA: TGTGCCAGCGAACGGGACAGGGATGAAAAACTGTTTTTT.

The J gene is TRBJ2-1, the V gene TRBV28; 8 bases agree with TRBD1. CDR3 size: 17 residues. From germline, CDR1 is MDHEN and CDR2 SYDVKM. Trimming removed 7 bases from V and 0 bases from J; junction bases left unmatched: 11. The CDR3 is CASTPPGQESSYNEQFF. The CDR3 DNA reads TGTGCCAGCACACCTCCGGGACAGGAAAGCTCCTACAATGAGCAGTTCTTC. The full variable domain, rest sourced from reference TRBV28 and TRBJ2-1, is DVKVTQSSRYLVKRTGEKVFLECVQDMDHENMFWYRQDPGLGLRLIYFSYDVKMKEKGDIPEGYSVSREKKERFSLILESASTNQTSMYLCASTPPGQESSYNEQFFGPGTRLTVL.

This chain connects TRBV19 to TRBJ2-7; D ambiguous. V gave up 3 bases and J gave up 5 bases, with 14 bases separating them. Germline assignment: CDR1 LNHDA and CDR2 SQIVND (reference sequence). The CDR3 has 14 amino acids. The CDR3 spells CASSMRGGQDEQYF. CDR3 coding DNA: TGTGCCAGTAGTATGCGCGGTGGGCAGGACGAGCAGTACTTC.

The V and J genes are TRBV5-1 and TRBJ1-4; 9 nucleotides agree with TRBD1. Germline V lookup: CDR1 SGHRS, CDR2 YFSETQ. The CDR3 covers 19 residues. With 3 bases clipped from V and 0 bases from J, the junction kept 12 bases outside the gene matches. The CDR3 loop reads CASSSTGTGIYATNEKLFF. The CDR3 DNA is TGCGCCAGCAGCTCTACGGGGACAGGGATATATGCAACTAATGAAAAACTGTTTTTT.

DNA of the CDR3: TGTGCCAGCAGCTGGCAGACAGGCAACTATGGCTACACCTTC. Translation: CASSWQTGNYGYTF. The chain joins TRBV5-6 to TRBJ1-2, with D perhaps TRBD1 (6 bases). The germline V and J ends were trimmed by 3 bases and 2 bases, with 11 bases remaining between them. The CDR3 contains 14 residues. CDR1 SGHDT and CDR2 YYEEEE come from the germline V gene.

This clone was seen once. The rearrangement uses TRBV29-1 and TRBJ2-7; 9 bases map to TRBD1. The germline CDR1 and CDR2 sequences are SQVTM and ANQGSEA. This CDR3 has 13 amino acids. Unmatched junction bases numbered 8, after V lost 7 bases and J lost 4 bases. The CDR3 here is CSALTGGAYEQYF. CDR3 DNA: TGCAGCGCCTTGACAGGGGGAGCATACGAGCAGTACTTC.

This chain connects TRBV6-6 to TRBJ1-2; maybe TRBD1 (5 bases). Germline CDR1 and CDR2: MNHNY and SVGAGI (reference sequence). V was pared by 6 bases and J by 4 bases, with 15 bases between. The CDR3 loop spans 14 amino acids. This chain's CDR3 is CASRSSSGGYGYTF. The CDR3 DNA reads as TGTGCCAGCAGATCTTCCTCGGGGGGCTATGGCTACACCTTC.

The J gene is TRBJ2-6, the V gene TRBV29-1; 14 bases align to TRBD2. The germline V gene has CDR1 SQVTM and CDR2 ANQGSEA. V gave up 4 bases and J gave up 8 bases; unmatched junction bases: 10. The CDR3 is 17 amino acids. In DNA, the CDR3 is TGCAGCGTTGCTGGACTAGCGGGAGGCTGGGGGACCAACGTCCTGACTTTC. This translates into CSVAGLAGGWGTNVLTF.

This rearrangement joins TRBV14 to TRBJ1-4, with D perhaps TRBD1 (5 bases). The CDR3 spans 15 residues. V shed 3 bases and J shed 0 bases, with 8 bases lying between them. The V gene's germline CDR1 is SGHDN and CDR2 FVKESK. The CDR3 nucleotides read TGTGCCAGCAGCCATGTGGGGGCAACTAATGAAAAACTGTTTTTT. It yields the protein CASSHVGATNEKLFF. The full variable domain, completed using reference TRBV14 and TRBJ1-4, is EAGVTQFPSHSVIEKGQTVTLRCDPISGHDNLYWYRRVMGKEIKFLLHFVKESKQDESGMPNNRFLAERTGGTYSTLKVQPAELEDSGVYFCASSHVGATNEKLFFGSGTQLSVL.

The chain joins TRBV5-1 to TRBJ1-1; D gene uncertain. Germline V gene lookup returns CDR1 SGHRS and CDR2 YFSETQ. The CDR3 is 13 amino acids. With 0 bases removed from V and 0 bases from J, the gap between germline ends came to 3 bases. The CDR3 sequence: CASSLAVNTEAFF. The DNA for the CDR3 is TGCGCCAGCAGCTTGGCGGTGAACACTGAAGCTTTCTTT.

The chain recombines TRBV28 with TRBJ1-4, with TRBD1 as a possible D gene (5 bases). Trimming pared 2 bases from V and 7 bases from J, leaving 8 bases between. Per germline, CDR1 MDHEN and CDR2 SYDVKM. CDR3 length: 13 amino acids. CDR3 amino acids: CASSLQGFEKLFF. DNA of the CDR3: TGTGCCAGCAGTTTACAGGGTTTTGAAAAACTGTTTTTT.

V is TRBV4-1 and J is TRBJ2-1, with 9 bases lining up with TRBD1. The germline gives CDR1 MGHRA, CDR2 YSYEKL. V gave up 3 bases and J gave up 6 bases; unmatched junction bases: 6. The CDR3 consists of 15 residues. The CDR3: CASSQVQGAVNEQFF. DNA of the CDR3: TGCGCCAGCAGCCAGGTACAGGGGGCTGTCAATGAGCAGTTCTTC.